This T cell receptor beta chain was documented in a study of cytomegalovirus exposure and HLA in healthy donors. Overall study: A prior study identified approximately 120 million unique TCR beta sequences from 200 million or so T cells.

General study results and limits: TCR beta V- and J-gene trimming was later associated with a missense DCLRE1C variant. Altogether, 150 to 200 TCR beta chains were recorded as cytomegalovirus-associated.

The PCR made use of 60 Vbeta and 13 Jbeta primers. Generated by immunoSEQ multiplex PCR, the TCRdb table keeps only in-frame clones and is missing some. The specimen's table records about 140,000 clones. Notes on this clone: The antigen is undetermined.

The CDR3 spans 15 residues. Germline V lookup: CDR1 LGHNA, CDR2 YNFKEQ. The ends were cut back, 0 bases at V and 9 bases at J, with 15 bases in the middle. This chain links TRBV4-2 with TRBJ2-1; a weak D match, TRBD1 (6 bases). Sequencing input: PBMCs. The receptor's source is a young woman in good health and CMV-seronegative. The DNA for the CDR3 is TGTGCCAGCAGCCAAGATCCCTTGGGGGCAGGTGAGCAGTTCTTC. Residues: CASSQDPLGAGEQFF.